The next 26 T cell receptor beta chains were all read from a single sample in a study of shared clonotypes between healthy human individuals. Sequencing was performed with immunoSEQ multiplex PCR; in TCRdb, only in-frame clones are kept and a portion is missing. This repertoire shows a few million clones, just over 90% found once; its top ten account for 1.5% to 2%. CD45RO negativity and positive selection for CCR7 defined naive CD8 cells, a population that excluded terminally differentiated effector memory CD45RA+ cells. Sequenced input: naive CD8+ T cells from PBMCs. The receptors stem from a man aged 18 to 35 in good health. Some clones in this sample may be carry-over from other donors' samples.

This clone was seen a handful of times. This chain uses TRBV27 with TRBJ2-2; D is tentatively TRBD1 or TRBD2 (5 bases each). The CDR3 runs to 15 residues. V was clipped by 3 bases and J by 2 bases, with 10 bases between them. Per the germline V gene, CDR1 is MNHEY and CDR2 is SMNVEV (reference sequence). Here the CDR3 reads CASSFGGVNTGELFF. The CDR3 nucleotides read TGTGCCAGCAGTTTTGGGGGAGTAAACACCGGGGAGCTGTTTTTT.

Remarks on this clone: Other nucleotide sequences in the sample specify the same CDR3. CDR3 coding DNA: TGTGCCAGCAGCGGGAATGAGCAGTTCTTC. It codes for CASSGNEQFF. J is TRBJ2-1 and V is TRBV9; D not resolved. The CDR3 is 10 amino acids. V lost 3 bases to trimming and J lost 7 bases, with 2 bases between them. The germline gives CDR1 SGDLS, CDR2 YYNGEE.

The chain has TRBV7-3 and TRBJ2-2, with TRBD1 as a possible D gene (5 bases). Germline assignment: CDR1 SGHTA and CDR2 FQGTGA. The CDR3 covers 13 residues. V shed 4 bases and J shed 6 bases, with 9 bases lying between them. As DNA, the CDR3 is TGTGCCAGCAGCTCCAGGGCTGCCGGGGAGCTGTTTTTT. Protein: CASSSRAAGELFF.

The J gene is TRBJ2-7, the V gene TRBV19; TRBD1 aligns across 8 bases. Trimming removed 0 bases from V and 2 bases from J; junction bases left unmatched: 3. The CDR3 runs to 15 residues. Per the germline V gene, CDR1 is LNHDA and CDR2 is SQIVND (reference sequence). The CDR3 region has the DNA TGTGCCAGTAGTATAGAGGAGGGACAGGCCTACGAGCAGTACTTC. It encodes CASSIEEGQAYEQYF.

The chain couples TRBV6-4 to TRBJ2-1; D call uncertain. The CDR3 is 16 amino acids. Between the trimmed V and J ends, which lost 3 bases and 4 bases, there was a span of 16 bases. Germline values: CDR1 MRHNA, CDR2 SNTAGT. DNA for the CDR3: TGTGCCAGCAGTGATACTTATCCCGCTCTATACAATGAGCAGTTCTTC. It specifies CASSDTYPALYNEQFF.

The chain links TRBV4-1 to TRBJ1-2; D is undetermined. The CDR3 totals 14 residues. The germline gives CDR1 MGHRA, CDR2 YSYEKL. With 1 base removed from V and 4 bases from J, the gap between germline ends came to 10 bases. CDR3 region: CASSQGPAPYGYTF. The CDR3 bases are TGCGCCAGCAGCCAAGGCCCCGCGCCCTATGGCTACACCTTC.

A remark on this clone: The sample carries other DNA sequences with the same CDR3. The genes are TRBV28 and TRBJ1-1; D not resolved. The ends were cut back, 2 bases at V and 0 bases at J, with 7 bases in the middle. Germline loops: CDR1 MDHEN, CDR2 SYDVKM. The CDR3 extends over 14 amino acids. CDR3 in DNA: TGTGCCAGCAGTTTAAGGTCAGTGAACACTGAAGCTTTCTTT. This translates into CASSLRSVNTEAFF.

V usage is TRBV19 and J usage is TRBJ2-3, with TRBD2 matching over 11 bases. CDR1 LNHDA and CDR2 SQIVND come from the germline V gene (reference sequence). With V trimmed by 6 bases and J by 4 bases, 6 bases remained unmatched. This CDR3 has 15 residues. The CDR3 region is CASSELAGVADTQYF. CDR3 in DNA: TGTGCCAGTAGCGAACTAGCGGGAGTGGCAGATACGCAGTATTTT.

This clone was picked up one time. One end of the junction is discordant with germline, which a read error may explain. CDR3 sequence reads: CASSLGGITDTQYF. In DNA form, the CDR3 reads TGCGCCAGCAGCTTGGGGGGAATAACAGATACGCAGTATTTT. This chain connects TRBV7-6 to TRBJ2-3; the D gene is possibly TRBD2 (6 bases). The CDR3 spans 14 residues. Germline CDR1 reads SGHVS; CDR2 reads FNYEAQ.

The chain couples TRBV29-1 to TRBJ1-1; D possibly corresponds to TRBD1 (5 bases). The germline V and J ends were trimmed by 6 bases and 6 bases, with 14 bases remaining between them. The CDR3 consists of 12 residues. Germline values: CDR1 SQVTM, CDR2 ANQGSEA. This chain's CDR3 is CSVKRGSPEAFF. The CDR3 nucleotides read TGCAGCGTAAAAAGGGGCAGCCCTGAAGCTTTCTTT.

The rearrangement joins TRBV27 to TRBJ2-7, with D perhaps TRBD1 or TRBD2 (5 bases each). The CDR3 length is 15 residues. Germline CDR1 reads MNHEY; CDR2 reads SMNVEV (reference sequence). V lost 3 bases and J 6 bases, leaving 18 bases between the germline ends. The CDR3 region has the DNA TGTGCCAGCAGTTTTAGGGACGGGGCAGTCGGCGAGCAGTACTTC. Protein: CASSFRDGAVGEQYF.

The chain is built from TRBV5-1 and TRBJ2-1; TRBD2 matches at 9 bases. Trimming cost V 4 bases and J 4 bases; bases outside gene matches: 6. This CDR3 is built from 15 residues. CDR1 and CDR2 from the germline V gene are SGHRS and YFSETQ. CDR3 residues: CASSRTSEYYNEQFF. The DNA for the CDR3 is TGCGCCAGCAGCCGGACTAGCGAATATTACAATGAGCAGTTCTTC. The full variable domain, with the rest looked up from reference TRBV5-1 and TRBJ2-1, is KAGVTQTPRYLIKTRGQQVTLSCSPISGHRSVSWYQQTPGQGLQFLFEYFSETQRNKGNFPGRFSGRQFSNSRSEMNVSTLELGDSALYLCASSRTSEYYNEQFFGPGTRLTVL.

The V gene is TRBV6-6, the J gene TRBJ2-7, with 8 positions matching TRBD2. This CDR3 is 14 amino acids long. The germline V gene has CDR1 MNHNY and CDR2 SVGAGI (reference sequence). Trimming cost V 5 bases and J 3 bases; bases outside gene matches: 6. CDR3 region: CASSTRGGDYEQYF. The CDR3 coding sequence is TGTGCCAGCAGTACCCGGGGGGGCGACTACGAGCAGTACTTC.

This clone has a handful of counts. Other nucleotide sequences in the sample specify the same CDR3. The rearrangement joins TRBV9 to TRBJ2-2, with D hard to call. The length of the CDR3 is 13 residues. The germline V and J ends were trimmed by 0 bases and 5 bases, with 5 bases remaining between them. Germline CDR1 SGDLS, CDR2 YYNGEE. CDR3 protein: CASSVVGTGELFF. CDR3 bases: TGTGCCAGCAGCGTAGTAGGGACCGGGGAGCTGTTTTTT.

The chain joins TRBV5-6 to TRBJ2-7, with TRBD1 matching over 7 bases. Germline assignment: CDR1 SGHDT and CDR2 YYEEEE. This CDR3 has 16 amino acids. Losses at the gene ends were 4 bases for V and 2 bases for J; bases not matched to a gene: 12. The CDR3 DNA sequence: TGTGCCAGCAGCGGGGGACAGACCCCCTTCCCCTACGAGCAGTACTTC. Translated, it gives CASSGGQTPFPYEQYF.

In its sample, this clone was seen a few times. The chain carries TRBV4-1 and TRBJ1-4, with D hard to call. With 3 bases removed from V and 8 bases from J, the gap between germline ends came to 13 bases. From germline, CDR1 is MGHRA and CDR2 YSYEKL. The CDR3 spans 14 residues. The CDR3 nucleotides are TGCGCCAGCAGCCATAGTGGTCGGCTGGAAAAACTGTTTTTT. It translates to CASSHSGRLEKLFF.

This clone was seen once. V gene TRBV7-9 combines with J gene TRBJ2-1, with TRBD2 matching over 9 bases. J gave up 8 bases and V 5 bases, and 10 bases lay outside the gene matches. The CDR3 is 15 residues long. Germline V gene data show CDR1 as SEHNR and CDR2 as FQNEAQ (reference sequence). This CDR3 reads CASSPGSSGNYEQFF. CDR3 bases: TGTGCCAGCAGCCCAGGGTCTAGCGGGAATTATGAGCAGTTCTTC.

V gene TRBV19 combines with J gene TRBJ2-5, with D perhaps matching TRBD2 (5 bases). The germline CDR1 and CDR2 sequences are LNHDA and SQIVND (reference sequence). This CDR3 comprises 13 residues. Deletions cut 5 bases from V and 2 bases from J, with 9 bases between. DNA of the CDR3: TGTGCCAGTAGTGACCCGGGGCAAGAGACCCAGTACTTC. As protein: CASSDPGQETQYF. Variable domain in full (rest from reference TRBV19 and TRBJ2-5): DGGITQSPKYLFRKEGQNVTLSCEQNLNHDAMYWYRQDPGQGLRLIYYSQIVNDFQKGDIAEGYSVSREKKESFPLTVTSAQKNPTAFYLCASSDPGQETQYFGPGTRLLVL.

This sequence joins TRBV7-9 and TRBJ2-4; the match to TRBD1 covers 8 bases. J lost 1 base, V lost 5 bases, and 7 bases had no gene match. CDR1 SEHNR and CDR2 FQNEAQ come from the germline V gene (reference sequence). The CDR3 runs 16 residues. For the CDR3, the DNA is TGTGCCAGCAGCCCGGACAGGGTGAGGGCCAAAAACATTCAGTACTTC. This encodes CASSPDRVRAKNIQYF.

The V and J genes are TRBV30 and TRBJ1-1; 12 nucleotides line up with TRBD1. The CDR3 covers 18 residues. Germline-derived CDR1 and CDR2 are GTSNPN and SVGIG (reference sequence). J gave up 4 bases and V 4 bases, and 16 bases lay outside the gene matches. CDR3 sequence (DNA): TGTGCCTGGATTGGACCGGGACAGGGGGCTCAGGGTGGCACTGAAGCTTTCTTT. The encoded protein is CAWIGPGQGAQGGTEAFF.

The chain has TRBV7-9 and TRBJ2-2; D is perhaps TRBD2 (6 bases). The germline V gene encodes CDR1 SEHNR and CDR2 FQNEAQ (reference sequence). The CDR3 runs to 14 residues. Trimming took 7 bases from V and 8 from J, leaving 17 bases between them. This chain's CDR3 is CASKFSGLAGELFF. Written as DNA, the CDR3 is TGTGCCAGCAAATTCAGCGGGTTGGCTGGGGAGCTGTTTTTT. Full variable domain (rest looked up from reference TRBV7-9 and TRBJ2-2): DTGVSQNPRHKITKRGQNVTFRCDPISEHNRLYWYRQTLGQGPEFLTYFQNEAQLEKSRLLSDRFSAERPKGSFSTLEIQRTEQGDSAMYLCASKFSGLAGELFFGEGSRLTVL.

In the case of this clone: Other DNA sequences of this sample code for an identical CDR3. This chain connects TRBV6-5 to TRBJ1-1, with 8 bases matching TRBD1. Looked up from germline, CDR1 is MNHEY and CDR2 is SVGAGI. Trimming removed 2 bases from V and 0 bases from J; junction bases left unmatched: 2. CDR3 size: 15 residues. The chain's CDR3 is CASSYRTGMNTEAFF. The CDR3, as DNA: TGTGCCAGCAGTTACAGGACAGGGATGAACACTGAAGCTTTCTTT.

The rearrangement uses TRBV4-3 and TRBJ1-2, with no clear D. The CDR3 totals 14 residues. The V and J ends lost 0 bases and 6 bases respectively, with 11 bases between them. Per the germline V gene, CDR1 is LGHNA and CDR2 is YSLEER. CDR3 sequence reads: CASSQDGFSDGYTF. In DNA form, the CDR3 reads TGCGCCAGCAGCCAAGATGGTTTTTCCGATGGCTACACCTTC.

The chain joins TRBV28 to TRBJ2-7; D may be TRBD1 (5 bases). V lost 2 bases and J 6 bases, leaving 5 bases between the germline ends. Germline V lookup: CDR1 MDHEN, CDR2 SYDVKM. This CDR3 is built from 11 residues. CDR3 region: CASSLDSEQYF. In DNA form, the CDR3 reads TGTGCCAGCAGTTTAGACAGCGAGCAGTACTTC.

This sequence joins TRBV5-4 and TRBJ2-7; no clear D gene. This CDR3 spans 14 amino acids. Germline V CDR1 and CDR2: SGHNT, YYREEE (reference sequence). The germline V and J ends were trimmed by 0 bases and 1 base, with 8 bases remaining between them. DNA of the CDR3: TGTGCCAGCAGCTTGGGACTGGATTCCTACGAGCAGTACTTC. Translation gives CASSLGLDSYEQYF.

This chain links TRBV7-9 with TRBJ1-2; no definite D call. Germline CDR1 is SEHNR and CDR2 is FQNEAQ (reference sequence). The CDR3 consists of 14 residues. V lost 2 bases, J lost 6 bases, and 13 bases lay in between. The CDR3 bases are TGTGCCAGCAGCTTAAGTACGGGTCGGCATGGCTACACCTTC. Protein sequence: CASSLSTGRHGYTF.